This section outlines one TCR beta chain sequence together with its context. The sample originates from a study of blood T cell repertoires in COVID-19. Study at large: Researchers got acute and convalescent COVID-19 samples from the United States, Italy and Spain.

V was trimmed by 6 bases and J by 4 bases, leaving 12 bases between them. From germline, CDR1 is KGHSH and CDR2 LQKENI. This CDR3 spans 13 amino acids. Under the authors' procedure: Amplification of reference gene primers was used by the study to estimate nucleated cell counts. Only in-frame clones appear in the TCRdb table, and some are missing; sequencing was by immunoSEQ multiplex PCR. From that table come the V and J calls and clone size; the DNA was used to work out D and trimming. Counted here are roughly 200,000 clones, roughly 80% occurring once; the ten biggest clones make up 7.8%. V and J are TRBV18 and TRBJ1-1; possibly TRBD1 for D (6 bases). The receptor's source is a woman at least 80 years old with COVID-19, enrolled during active disease. Specimen: peripheral blood. The CDR3 protein is CASSQRGGTEAFF. In nucleotides, the CDR3 is TGTGCCAGCTCTCAGAGGGGGGGCACTGAAGCTTTCTTT.